This T cell receptor (beta chain) was sequenced during a study of T cell repertoires in cytomegalovirus infection. In the study overall: The authors used CMV epitopes that were HLA-C-restricted (recently identified) and HLA-B-restricted (well studied).

CDR1 MNHNY and CDR2 SVGAGI come from the germline V gene (reference sequence). V lost 10 bases, J lost 3 bases, and 10 bases lay in between. The CDR3 is 12 amino acids. MiXCR was run by TCRdb on the reads, yielding one entry per CDR3 protein. The sample yields some 320,000 distinct CDR3 sequences, 25% to 30% seen once. Study findings and constraints: Summed frequency of public TCR beta families distinguished CMV carriers with the relevant HLA. There were HLA-C-restricted CMV-specific TCR beta clonotypes dominating the ex vivo response.

Regarding this clonotype: The antigen is undetermined.

Material: cultured PBMCs, obtained from culture after CMV antigen stimulation. The rearrangement joins TRBV6-6 to TRBJ1-3; D unclear. The sequence derives from a human donor in good health (CMV status not recorded). Some clones in this sample may be carry-over from other donors' samples. The CDR3, as DNA: TGTGCCACCCGGGCCGATGGAAACACCATATATTTT. This translates into CATRADGNTIYF.